The 19 T cell receptor beta chains reported below all come from one sample, sequenced in a study of blood T cell repertoires in COVID-19. This table comes from immunoSEQ multiplex PCR, and its TCRdb copy is limited to in-frame clones, with some not included. The sample has 50,000 to 65,000 clones, roughly 84% seen once. Material for sequencing was peripheral blood. The receptors here all came from a man between 40 and 49 years old with active COVID-19.

This clone showed up just once. This sequence joins TRBV18 and TRBJ1-5; tentatively, D is TRBD1 (6 bases). The ends were cut back, 3 bases at V and 7 bases at J, with 13 bases in the middle. Germline CDR1 KGHSH, CDR2 LQKENI. The CDR3 length is 14 residues. The chain's CDR3 is CASSPGQREQPQHF. The CDR3 DNA reads as TGTGCCAGCTCACCCGGACAGCGAGAACAGCCCCAGCATTTT.

The chain has TRBV15 and TRBJ1-2; D is unclear. Trimming removed 1 base from V and 8 bases from J, with 11 bases in between. The CDR3 contains 13 residues. Per the germline V gene, CDR1 is LNHNV and CDR2 is YYDKDF (reference sequence). The CDR3 coding sequence is TGTGCCACCAGCAGAGCCCGGAGTGGGGGCTACACCTTC. It yields the protein CATSRARSGGYTF.

The chain employs TRBV10-2 and TRBJ2-1, with a weak D call TRBD2 (6 bases). The CDR3 has 13 amino acids. Deletions cut 4 bases from V and 7 bases from J, with 11 bases between. Germline assignment: CDR1 WSHSY and CDR2 SAAADI. CDR3 nucleotide sequence: TGCGCCAGCAGTGGGGCGAGCGGGAATGAGCAGTTCTTC. Translated, it gives CASSGASGNEQFF.

The chain has TRBV7-3 and TRBJ2-1; TRBD1 aligns across 8 bases. The CDR3 loop spans 14 amino acids. CDR1 and CDR2 from the germline V gene are SGHTA and FQGTGA. V lost 5 bases, J lost 6 bases, and 6 bases stayed unmatched. The CDR3: CASSPRTGPNEQFF. The CDR3 DNA is TGTGCCAGCAGCCCTAGGACAGGGCCCAATGAGCAGTTCTTC. Full variable domain (remainder filled in from reference TRBV7-3 and TRBJ2-1): GAGVSQTPSNKVTEKGKYVELRCDPISGHTALYWYRQSLGQGPEFLIYFQGTGAADDSGLPNDRFFAVRPEGSVSTLKIQRTERGDSAVYLCASSPRTGPNEQFFGPGTRLTVL.

V is TRBV6-5 and J is TRBJ1-6; D uncertain. CDR1 is MNHEY and CDR2 is SVGAGI in the germline V gene. The V end was cut by 6 bases, the J end by 7 bases, with 13 bases between. CDR3 length equals 14 residues. CDR3 amino acids: CASSRGSFNSPLHF. The CDR3 nucleotides are TGTGCCAGCAGCCGCGGATCCTTCAATTCACCCCTCCACTTT.

This chain links TRBV24-1 with TRBJ1-2; D gene ambiguous. Germline V lookup: CDR1 KGHDR, CDR2 SFDVKD. V was pared by 4 bases and J by 5 bases, with 7 bases between. CDR3 size: 12 residues. The DNA of the CDR3 is TGTGCCACCAGTGAATCGGAGTATGGCTACACCTTC. It codes for CATSESEYGYTF.

This clone was seen more than once but under ten times. The chain couples TRBV11-2 to TRBJ2-5; D not certain. Germline V gene data show CDR1 as SGHAT and CDR2 as FQNNGV. CDR3 length: 11 residues. Trimming pared 5 bases from V and 1 base from J, leaving 2 bases between. The CDR3 sequence: CASSLQETQYF. Written as DNA, the CDR3 is TGTGCCAGCAGCCTCCAAGAGACCCAGTACTTC.

The chain recombines TRBV19 with TRBJ1-2; D not resolved. CDR3 length: 14 residues. V dropped 4 bases and J dropped 4 bases, with 13 bases sitting between them. Germline lookup yields CDR1 LNHDA and CDR2 SQIVND (reference sequence). CDR3 DNA sequence: TGTGCCAGTAGTAATCCCCACGCGGGCTATGGCTACACCTTC. This gives the protein CASSNPHAGYGYTF.

V usage is TRBV15 and J usage is TRBJ2-1, with D possibly matching TRBD2 (5 bases). Per the germline V gene, CDR1 is LNHNV and CDR2 is YYDKDF (reference sequence). This CDR3 comprises 15 residues. Trimming cost V 5 bases and J 0 bases, with 11 bases left between them. The CDR3 nucleotides read TGTGCCACCAGCGGGAGCCCGAGCTCCTACAATGAGCAGTTCTTC. Protein product: CATSGSPSSYNEQFF.

The V call is TRBV4-2, the J call TRBJ2-4; no definite D call. This CDR3 contains 13 residues. V was pared by 0 bases and J by 6 bases, with 6 bases between. The germline V gene encodes CDR1 LGHNA and CDR2 YNFKEQ. CDR3 residues: CASSQDLRNIQYF. The CDR3 DNA follows: TGTGCCAGCAGCCAAGATCTAAGAAACATTCAGTACTTC.

V gene TRBV18 combines with J gene TRBJ1-2; 7 bases fit TRBD1. The V and J ends lost 4 bases and 4 bases, in that order; junction bases with no gene match: 0. The CDR3 consists of 12 residues. In germline, CDR1 is KGHSH, CDR2 LQKENI. The CDR3 bases are TGTGCCAGCTCACGGACAGGCTATGGCTACACCTTC. It yields the protein CASSRTGYGYTF.

V gene TRBV28 combines with J gene TRBJ1-2, with D hard to call. The CDR3 is 14 residues long. Germline V gene lookup returns CDR1 MDHEN and CDR2 SYDVKM. V was trimmed by 1 base and J by 4 bases, leaving 10 bases between them. The CDR3 loop reads CASSLSGSSYGYTF. The CDR3 nucleotides read TGTGCCAGCAGTTTATCTGGCAGTTCCTATGGCTACACCTTC.

This rearrangement joins TRBV24-1 to TRBJ2-2, with D tentatively TRBD2 (5 bases). CDR1 KGHDR and CDR2 SFDVKD come from the germline V gene. V was trimmed by 7 bases and J by 1 base, leaving 18 bases between them. The CDR3 sequence is 17 residues long. CDR3 DNA sequence: TGTGCCACCAGGCAGACGGGAACGTCGGGGAACACCGGGGAGCTGTTTTTT. Encoded protein: CATRQTGTSGNTGELFF.

V usage is TRBV27 and J usage is TRBJ2-7, with TRBD1 identical over 8 bases. This CDR3 contains 13 residues. With 8 bases clipped from V and 3 bases from J, the junction kept 6 bases outside the gene matches. The germline V gene has CDR1 MNHEY and CDR2 SMNVEV (reference sequence). CDR3 sequence: CASADRGFYEQYF. As DNA, the CDR3 is TGTGCCAGCGCTGACAGGGGCTTCTACGAGCAGTACTTC.

This chain links TRBV27 with TRBJ2-7, with D hard to call. The CDR3 consists of 13 residues. CDR1 and CDR2 (germline): MNHEY, SMNVEV (reference sequence). Trimming took 3 bases from V and 6 from J, leaving 12 bases between them. The DNA of the CDR3 is TGTGCCAGCAGTTTTTTCCCTTCCGGCGAGCAGTACTTC. The encoded protein is CASSFFPSGEQYF.

V and J are TRBV6-5 and TRBJ2-1; D gene unclear. CDR1 is MNHEY and CDR2 is SVGAGI in the germline V gene. V dropped 8 bases and J dropped 2 bases, with 16 bases sitting between them. The CDR3 sequence is 15 residues long. CDR3 coding DNA: TGTGCCAGCGACCCTTTCGGCGCGGCCTACAATGAGCAGTTCTTC. Translating gives CASDPFGAAYNEQFF.

The J gene is TRBJ2-7, the V gene TRBV13; 12 bases agree with TRBD2. The CDR3 totals 14 residues. The V gene end was trimmed by 4 bases and the J gene end by 3 bases; junction bases not matched to a gene: 1. Germline CDR1 reads PRHDT; CDR2 reads FYEKMQ (reference sequence). CDR3 DNA sequence: TGTGCCAGCAGCTCGGGACTAGCGGGCTACGAGCAGTACTTC. As protein: CASSSGLAGYEQYF.

V usage is TRBV9 and J usage is TRBJ1-2; D remains unclear. The CDR3 length is 19 residues. The V gene lost 3 bases and the J gene lost 6 bases, with 30 bases spanning the gap. Per the germline V gene, CDR1 is SGDLS and CDR2 is YYNGEE. CDR3 loop: CASSAPTYRGEEYGNGYTF. DNA of the CDR3: TGTGCCAGCAGCGCACCCACCTACCGGGGAGAAGAATATGGGAATGGCTACACCTTC.

The genes are TRBV21-1 and TRBJ1-2. TRBV21-1 is marked as a pseudogene. CDR3 size: 20 residues. The CDR3 DNA is TGTGCCAGCAGCAAAGCCTTAATTCGGGGACTGGAGATGGGTGACTATGGCTACACCTTC. Translating it yields CASSKALIRGLEMGDYGYTF.